This T cell receptor beta chain was identified in a study of shared T cell receptors in the human thymus (dated by TCRdb to about 2021). Looking at the study overall: The study examined how self-reactive, shared T-cell receptor alpha chains are generated in the human thymus.

The protocol used for the library was the immunoSEQ multiplex PCR assay. Here the immuneACCESS table is served through TCRdb, limited to in-frame sequences with V and J called. Missing clones are a known gap in these copies; in checked studies unresolved V genes cover under half, and the rest lacks a known reason. The sample table holds some 640,000 clones, of which more than 70% were seen once. The ten most abundant clones make up just under 0.0095% of the sample. With respect to this clone: Its cognate antigen has yet to be identified. No base qualities exist here, and no much larger clone lies one base off it.

This sample also belongs to another study, concerning human thymus T cells. According to the second study: In Finland, the donors were immunologically healthy infants who were having open corrective cardiac surgery for congenital heart defects. Thymus tissue was obtained as surgical resects removed during corrective cardiac surgery. Both the thymic and the peripheral blood repertoires appeared to show biased V and J gene segment usage. The related research found that thymic TCR repertoires overlapped highly between unrelated individuals. TCR alpha and beta repertoires from roughly eight infant thymus samples and a few related peripheral blood samples were characterized in the study. The infant donors were about 6 to 244 days old, and the cohort included about 6 males and a couple of females. Thymocytes were freed from the tissue by mechanical means and kept at -70 degrees C as pellets of roughly 9.5-31 million cells. A QIAsymphony instrument was used to extract genomic DNA from the frozen cell pellets. The immunoSEQ multiplex PCR assay was used to amplify the TCRB and TCRAD loci from a standardized quantity of quality-controlled genomic DNA. The V(D)J region was spanned by amplicons of a length sufficient to cover the CDR3 and to identify V and J genes. Amplicon sequencing was performed on an Illumina platform through the commercial immunoSEQ service. Primer bias and sequencing errors were corrected using previously described methods, and TCRAD and TCRB definitions followed the IMGT database. immunoSEQ Analyzer 3.0 and VDJTools were used for repertoire analysis, which covered basic statistics, V/J segment usage, diversity estimates, rarefaction and pairwise overlap. Diversity was estimated with Chao1, ChaoE, Efron-Thisted, Shannon and inverse Simpson indices, and also on datasets down-sampled to the smallest sample. For repertoire overlap, CDR3 nucleotide sequence, V gene and J gene had to match strictly, and clustering was done by Jaccard-based multidimensional scaling. Thymus samples yielded on average approximately 800,000 unique TCRB clonotypes, compared with 65,000 to 100,000 from blood samples.

The receptor comes from a boy under two years old with a congenital heart defect. Donor details come from another sample of the same person, matched by shared clones. Sequenced input: thymocytes.

The CDR3 corresponds to CASSLYSGTTEAFF. DNA sequence: TGTGCCAGCAGTCTTTATTCCGGGACAACAGAAGCTTTCTTT. The rearrangement joined TRBV6-5 to TRBJ1-1; the D segment could be TRBD1, given 6 matching bases. CDR1 and CDR2 (MNHEY, SVGAGI) derive from the germline V gene. The CDR3 sequence holds 14 residues, the cysteine and phenylalanine included. Only the CDR3 part of the read is kept: 42 bases, read in frame from the first base. The junction shows trimming of 5 bases on V and 8 bases on J, plus 18 bases between the germline ends.